These 27 T cell receptor beta chains were sequenced from one sample in a study of blood T cell repertoires in COVID-19. Clones were sequenced by immunoSEQ multiplex PCR, and TCRdb holds only the in-frame ones, with some missing. Counted here are approximately 290,000 clones, 80% to 95% occurring once; the ten biggest clones make up roughly 1.1%. The sequencing input was PBMCs or T cells enriched from blood (not recorded which). The origin of the receptors is a woman aged 25 to 39 who had recovered from COVID-19.

DNA for the CDR3: TGTGCCTGGAGGGAAACAATGAACAGCGGAGCTTTCTTT. It codes for CAWRETMNSGAFF. This chain joins TRBV30 and TRBJ1-1; D gene ambiguous. V was clipped by 3 bases and J by 10 bases, with 18 bases between them. The germline CDR1 and CDR2 sequences are GTSNPN and SVGIG (reference sequence). CDR3 size: 13 residues.

The CDR3 region is CASTTGTGGVDQYF. CDR3 in DNA: TGTGCCAGCACCACCGGGACAGGGGGGGTGGATCAGTACTTC. The V and J genes are TRBV6-6 and TRBJ2-7; 11 bases line up with TRBD1. Trimming removed 7 bases from V and 10 bases from J; junction bases left unmatched: 12. From germline, CDR1 is MNHNY and CDR2 SVGAGI (reference sequence). This CDR3 has 14 residues.

The V and J genes are TRBV30 and TRBJ2-7; TRBD2 matches at 7 bases. The V gene's germline CDR1 is GTSNPN and CDR2 SVGIG (reference sequence). V was clipped by 4 bases and J by 5 bases; unmatched bases: 11. The CDR3 sequence is 14 residues long. DNA for the CDR3: TGTGCCTGGACCGTAGGGGAGGGGCGCAACGAGCAGTACTTC. It translates to CAWTVGEGRNEQYF.

There are a few counts of this clone. The genes are TRBV11-2 and TRBJ1-6; 8 bases agree with TRBD1. Germline values: CDR1 SGHAT, CDR2 FQNNGV. This CDR3 has 15 residues. J was trimmed by 10 bases and V by 5 bases; bases with no gene match: 10. The CDR3 DNA reads as TGTGCCAGCAGCCCAGATGGACAGGGATTCTCACCCCTCCACTTT. Translating it yields CASSPDGQGFSPLHF.

The rearrangement links TRBV20-1 to TRBJ2-3; 11 nucleotides align to TRBD2. The CDR3 length is 16 residues. CDR1 DFQATT and CDR2 SNEGSKA come from the germline V gene (reference sequence). The J segment lost 2 bases and the V segment lost 3 bases, leaving 7 bases of the junction unmatched. CDR3 DNA: TGCAGTGCTAGTCGTTCTAGCGGGAGGTTCACAGATACGCAGTATTTT. Translating it yields CSASRSSGRFTDTQYF.

J is TRBJ1-2 and V is TRBV10-3; 8 bases fit TRBD1. The J segment lost 2 bases and the V segment lost 6 bases, leaving 8 bases of the junction unmatched. The CDR3 length is 15 residues. The germline V gene encodes CDR1 ENHRY and CDR2 SYGVKD. CDR3 sequence (DNA): TGTGCCATCAGCCCAGGACAGGGCGGGAACTATGGCTACACCTTC. The encoded protein is CAISPGQGGNYGYTF.

The chain uses TRBV29-1 and TRBJ2-7; D might be TRBD1 (5 bases). V lost 3 bases and J 4 bases, leaving 10 bases between the germline ends. The CDR3 covers 12 residues. Germline values: CDR1 SQVTM, CDR2 ANQGSEA. The CDR3 nucleotides read TGCAGCGTTGAGTCTCAGGGTTACGAGCAGTACTTC. Residues: CSVESQGYEQYF.

DNA for the CDR3: TGTGCCAGCTCCCAGGGAGGGAACACTGAAGCTTTCTTT. Translating gives CASSQGGNTEAFF. V usage is TRBV18 and J usage is TRBJ1-1; a weak D match, TRBD1 (5 bases). From germline, CDR1 is KGHSH and CDR2 LQKENI. This CDR3 has 13 amino acids. V lost 6 bases, J lost 1 base, and 9 bases lay in between.

V and J are TRBV7-8 and TRBJ1-1; 9 bases match TRBD1. CDR3 length equals 16 residues. V was pared by 1 base and J by 4 bases, with 7 bases of the junction left unmatched. Germline lookup yields CDR1 SGHVS and CDR2 FQNEAQ. In DNA, the CDR3 is TGTGCCAGCAGCTTAGACGGGACAGGGTATAGCACTGAAGCTTTCTTT. Encoded protein: CASSLDGTGYSTEAFF.

The chain combines TRBV28 with TRBJ1-5, with TRBD1 matching 7 bases. The CDR3 length is 13 residues. Germline V gene lookup returns CDR1 MDHEN and CDR2 SYDVKM. Trimming took 7 bases from V and 8 from J; bases not matched to a gene: 8. The CDR3 DNA is TGTGCCAGCACCCCGACAGGGATAGAGCCCCAGCATTTT. It yields the protein CASTPTGIEPQHF.

The chain recombines TRBV5-4 with TRBJ2-1; 7 nucleotides line up with TRBD2. Per germline, CDR1 SGHNT and CDR2 YYREEE (reference sequence). V lost 3 bases and J lost 9; bases outside the gene matches: 6. CDR3 length: 13 amino acids. The CDR3 DNA reads as TGTGCCAGCAGCTCCTGGACTAGTGGTGAGCAGTTCTTC. It codes for CASSSWTSGEQFF. Variable domain in full (rest from reference TRBV5-4 and TRBJ2-1): ETGVTQSPTHLIKTRGQQVTLRCSSQSGHNTVSWYQQALGQGPQFIFQYYREEENGRGNFPPRFSGLQFPNYSSELNVNALELDDSALYLCASSSWTSGEQFFGPGTRLTVL.

The chain couples TRBV6-5 to TRBJ1-2, with D uncertain. The germline V gene has CDR1 MNHEY and CDR2 SVGAGI. Trimming took 5 bases from V and 1 from J, leaving 8 bases between them. The CDR3 spans 13 residues. CDR3 sequence reads: CASSPLSNYGYTF. The CDR3 DNA sequence: TGTGCCAGCAGTCCCCTCAGTAACTATGGCTACACCTTC.

The CDR3 reads CASSGLAGYEQYF. CDR3 coding DNA: TGTGCCAGCTCAGGACTAGCGGGATACGAGCAGTACTTC. V is TRBV18 and J is TRBJ2-7; 12 nucleotides match TRBD2. This CDR3 is 13 amino acids long. The V gene's germline CDR1 is KGHSH and CDR2 LQKENI. Trimming cost V 5 bases and J 4 bases; bases outside gene matches: 0.

The rearrangement links TRBV12-3 or TRBV12-4 to TRBJ2-7, with TRBD1 identical over 8 bases. J gave up 2 bases and V 4 bases, and 1 base lay outside the gene matches. The CDR3 runs to 13 residues. Here the CDR3 reads CASSSDRAYEQYF. In DNA form, the CDR3 reads TGTGCCAGCAGTTCGGACAGGGCCTACGAGCAGTACTTC.

The chain uses TRBV28 and TRBJ1-5; TRBD1 matches at 7 bases. J gave up 4 bases and V 3 bases, and 0 bases lay outside the gene matches. There are 13 residues in the CDR3. The germline gives CDR1 MDHEN, CDR2 SYDVKM. This CDR3 is CASSLTGNQPQHF. The CDR3 DNA reads TGTGCCAGCAGTTTGACAGGGAATCAGCCCCAGCATTTT.

This chain joins TRBV10-1 and TRBJ2-3, with a weak D call TRBD2 (5 bases). The V gene lost 2 bases and the J gene lost 14 bases, with 14 bases spanning the gap. CDR3 length: 12 residues. The V gene's germline CDR1 is WNHNN and CDR2 SYGVQD (reference sequence). The CDR3 bases are TGCGCCAGCAGTGAGGGTAGCGTTTGGCTGTATTTT. Its translation is CASSEGSVWLYF.

The V gene is TRBV28, the J gene TRBJ2-5, with a possible D match to TRBD1 (5 bases). The CDR3 consists of 16 residues. Germline V gives CDR1 MDHEN, CDR2 SYDVKM. Trimming left V 6 bases short and J 1 base short, with 18 bases between. In nucleotides, the CDR3 is TGTGCCAGCAGCAGCTTACAGGAAAGACTCCAAGAGACCCAGTACTTC. It specifies CASSSLQERLQETQYF.

The V call is TRBV7-9, the J call TRBJ2-4; 10 bases map to TRBD2. The V and J ends lost 2 bases and 1 base, in that order; junction bases with no gene match: 11. The CDR3 runs 19 residues. From germline, CDR1 is SEHNR and CDR2 FQNEAQ (reference sequence). This CDR3 is CASSLSGQREGRAKNIQYF. In DNA, the CDR3 is TGTGCCAGCAGCTTAAGCGGGCAGCGGGAGGGCCGTGCCAAAAACATTCAGTACTTC.

The chain carries TRBV7-2 and TRBJ2-3, with 10 positions matching TRBD2. CDR1 SGHTA and CDR2 FQGNSA come from the germline V gene. V shed 3 bases, J shed 1 base, and the junction held 10 bases outside the gene matches. The CDR3 loop spans 18 amino acids. The CDR3: CASSLRASGRLRTDTQYF. The CDR3 DNA reads as TGTGCCAGCAGCTTGAGGGCTAGCGGGAGACTACGCACAGATACGCAGTATTTT. The whole variable domain, remainder taken from reference TRBV7-2 and TRBJ2-3, is GAGVSQSPSNKVTEKGKDVELRCDPISGHTALYWYRQSLGQGLEFLIYFQGNSAPDKSGLPSDRFSAERTGGSVSTLTIQRTQQEDSAVYLCASSLRASGRLRTDTQYFGPGTRLTVL.

The V gene is TRBV10-3, the J gene TRBJ1-3; the match to TRBD1 covers 7 bases. From germline, CDR1 is ENHRY and CDR2 SYGVKD. This CDR3 is 16 amino acids long. With 6 bases clipped from V and 4 bases from J, the junction kept 12 bases outside the gene matches. This CDR3 is CAISSFGQDLGNTIYF. Here the CDR3 DNA reads TGTGCCATCAGCAGCTTCGGACAGGATTTAGGAAACACCATATATTTT.

CDR3 protein: CASSQSATGIKMNTEAFF. The CDR3 DNA reads TGTGCCAGCAGCCAATCCGCGACAGGGATAAAAATGAACACTGAAGCTTTCTTT. The chain recombines TRBV4-2 with TRBJ1-1; 7 nucleotides line up with TRBD1. V shed 2 bases and J 0 bases; nucleotides not matched to a gene: 12. Germline V gene lookup returns CDR1 LGHNA and CDR2 YNFKEQ. The CDR3 covers 18 residues.

CDR3 residues: CASSWGEGVRPQHF. The CDR3 DNA reads as TGTGCCAGCAGCTGGGGTGAGGGGGTTCGGCCCCAGCATTTT. The J gene is TRBJ1-5, the V gene TRBV5-5, with D possibly being TRBD1 (6 bases). The CDR3 loop spans 14 amino acids. Germline CDR1 is SGHKS and CDR2 is YYEKEE (reference sequence). Trimming took off 3 bases at V and 9 bases at J, with 16 bases between the two ends. Looking up the rest from reference TRBV5-5 and TRBJ1-5 gives the full variable domain: DAGVTQSPTHLIKTRGQQVTLRCSPISGHKSVSWYQQVLGQGPQFIFQYYEKEERGRGNFPDRFSARQFPNYSSELNVNALLLGDSALYLCASSWGEGVRPQHFGDGTRLSIL.

This chain links TRBV7-2 with TRBJ1-1, with 8 bases that match TRBD1. CDR1 SGHTA and CDR2 FQGNSA come from the germline V gene. V shed 5 bases and J 8 bases; nucleotides not matched to a gene: 13. The CDR3 has 15 amino acids. Written as DNA, the CDR3 is TGTGCCAGCAGCCCAAGTGGACAGGGTGGTGGGGAAGCTTTCTTT. This encodes CASSPSGQGGGEAFF. The full variable domain, completed using reference TRBV7-2 and TRBJ1-1, is GAGVSQSPSNKVTEKGKDVELRCDPISGHTALYWYRQSLGQGLEFLIYFQGNSAPDKSGLPSDRFSAERTGGSVSTLTIQRTQQEDSAVYLCASSPSGQGGGEAFFGQGTRLTVV.

The gene calls are TRBV19 and TRBJ1-1, with D hard to call. The CDR3 extends over 12 amino acids. Trimming stripped 6 bases from V and 6 bases from J, with 11 bases between. Looked up from germline, CDR1 is LNHDA and CDR2 is SQIVND (reference sequence). The CDR3 loop reads CASSPQIPEAFF. The CDR3 DNA is TGTGCCAGTAGCCCCCAGATTCCTGAAGCTTTCTTT.

V gene TRBV11-1 combines with J gene TRBJ2-7, with 10 bases that match TRBD2. Germline assignment: CDR1 SGHAT and CDR2 FQDESV (reference sequence). This CDR3 comprises 15 residues. J gave up 2 bases and V 1 base, and 2 bases lay outside the gene matches. The CDR3 DNA reads as TGTGCCAGCAGCTTAGTCAGCGGGAGGGCCTACGAGCAGTACTTC. Its protein is CASSLVSGRAYEQYF.

The chain couples TRBV25-1 to TRBJ2-7; D is ambiguous. This CDR3 spans 14 amino acids. V was clipped by 3 bases and J by 0 bases, with 9 bases between them. CDR1 and CDR2 from the germline V gene are MGHDK and SYGVNS. This CDR3 reads CASSDVGSSYEQYF. The CDR3 region has the DNA TGTGCCAGCAGTGATGTGGGCAGCTCCTACGAGCAGTACTTC.

This chain links TRBV11-2 with TRBJ2-7, with TRBD2 matching over 8 bases. The V gene end was trimmed by 5 bases and the J gene end by 2 bases; junction bases not matched to a gene: 8. CDR1 and CDR2 (germline): SGHAT, FQNNGV. The CDR3 runs 15 residues. CDR3 region: CASSPETSATYEQYF. As DNA, the CDR3 is TGTGCCAGCAGCCCAGAGACTAGCGCGACCTACGAGCAGTACTTC.